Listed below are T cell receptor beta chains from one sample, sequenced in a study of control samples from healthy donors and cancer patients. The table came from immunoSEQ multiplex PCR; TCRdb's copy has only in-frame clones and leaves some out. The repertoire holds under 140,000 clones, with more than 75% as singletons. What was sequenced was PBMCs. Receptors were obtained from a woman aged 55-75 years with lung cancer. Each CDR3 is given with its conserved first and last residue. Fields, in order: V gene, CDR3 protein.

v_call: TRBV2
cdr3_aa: CASTLRWGRGYEQYF

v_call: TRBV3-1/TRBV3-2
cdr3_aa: CASSQDSNQPQHF

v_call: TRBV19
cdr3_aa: CASSRGQGQETQYF

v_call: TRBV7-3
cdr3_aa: CASSLAGVTEAFF

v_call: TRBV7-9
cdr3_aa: CASSLLTGLGSPLHF

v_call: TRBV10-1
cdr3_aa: CASKSRVQETQYF

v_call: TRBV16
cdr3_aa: CASSQSAGSARFQETQYF

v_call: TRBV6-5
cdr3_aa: CASTPGGSADTQYF

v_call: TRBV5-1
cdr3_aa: CASSLHRGATDTQYF

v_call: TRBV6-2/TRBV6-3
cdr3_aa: CASSSAGDREKLFF

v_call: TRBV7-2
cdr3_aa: CASRTGTDTQYF

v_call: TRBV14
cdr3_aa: CASSPLGPGNTIYF

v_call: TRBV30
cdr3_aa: CAWSPGYGNYGYTF

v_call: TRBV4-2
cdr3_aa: CASSQDWDYLETQYF

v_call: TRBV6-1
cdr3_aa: CASSEDWGPEAFF

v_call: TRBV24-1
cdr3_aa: CATSDRTQGGTEAFF

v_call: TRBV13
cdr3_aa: CASSQGRTYQETQYF

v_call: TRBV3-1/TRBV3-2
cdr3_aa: CASSQPGQGRVGIGYEQYF

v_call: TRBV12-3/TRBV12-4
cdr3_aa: CASAYRDHEQFF

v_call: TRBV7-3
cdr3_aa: CASSLNGQGTAGELFF

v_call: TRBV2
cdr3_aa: CASSLIADTQYF

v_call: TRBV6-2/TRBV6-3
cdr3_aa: CASSRTGGAYQPQHF

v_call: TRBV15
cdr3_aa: CATSRDVGRSYGYTF

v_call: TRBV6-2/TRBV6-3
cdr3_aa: CASSYGYNEQFF

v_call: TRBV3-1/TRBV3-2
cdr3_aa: CASSFPAGYGYGYTF

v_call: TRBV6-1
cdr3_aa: CASSEGYLRGSADTQYF

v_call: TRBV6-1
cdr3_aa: CASSEGQGGNTEAFF

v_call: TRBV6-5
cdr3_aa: CASSWGQNTEAFF

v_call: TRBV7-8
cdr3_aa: CASSLAAGTSYEQYF

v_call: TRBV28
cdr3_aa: CASIVGAGTGELFF

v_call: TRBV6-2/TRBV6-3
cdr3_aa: CASSLDRGRESPLHF

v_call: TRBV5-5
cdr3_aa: CASSVGGPPGNTIYF

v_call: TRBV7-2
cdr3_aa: CASSLDWRSGAYEQYF

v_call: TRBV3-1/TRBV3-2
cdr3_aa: CASSTSTPGATNEKLFF

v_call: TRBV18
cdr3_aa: CASSPGGGSNSPLHF

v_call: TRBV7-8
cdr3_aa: CASSLTGANTGELFF

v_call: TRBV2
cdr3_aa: CASSEQGFGEQYF

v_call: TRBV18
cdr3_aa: CASSLDTGGVTEAFF

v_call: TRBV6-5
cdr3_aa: CASSYRQRLYEQYF

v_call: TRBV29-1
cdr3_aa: CSAEGQGSGNTIYF

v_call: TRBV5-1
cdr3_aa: CASSLGTSGNEQFF

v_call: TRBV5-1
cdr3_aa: CASSLRVFDEKLFF

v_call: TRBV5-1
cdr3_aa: CASSFQGMNTEAFF

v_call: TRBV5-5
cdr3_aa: CASSLDGAGELFF

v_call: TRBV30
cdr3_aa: CAWSRGEDTIYF

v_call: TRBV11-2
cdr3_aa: CASSLVSGWNTEAFF

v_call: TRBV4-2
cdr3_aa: CASSQDIRDTSYEQYF

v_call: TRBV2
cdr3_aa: CASSKDRGVNTEAFF

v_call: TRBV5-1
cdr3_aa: CASSLVDGRAFF

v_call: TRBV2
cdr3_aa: CASSSDLRSSGANVLTF

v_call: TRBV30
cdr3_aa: CAWSPGQGNTF

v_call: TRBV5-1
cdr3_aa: CASSLDLAGGKETQYF

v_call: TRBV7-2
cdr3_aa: CASSLSGATGELFF

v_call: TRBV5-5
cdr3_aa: CASSLWEVGSNQPQHF

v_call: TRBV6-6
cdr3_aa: CASVYGTGTGNYEQYF

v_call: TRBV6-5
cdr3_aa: CASRPGGPYEQYF

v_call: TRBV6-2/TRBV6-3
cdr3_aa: CASSGLAGGPANTGELFF

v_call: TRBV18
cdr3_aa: CASSPREGGGNYGYTF

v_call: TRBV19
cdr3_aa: CATGLNTIYF